This T cell receptor (beta chain) was retrieved from a study of response to subunit inactivated influenza vaccine. MiXCR, applied by TCRdb to the RT-PCR reads, yields one record per CDR3 protein. The profile shows roughly 500,000 distinct CDR3 sequences, 20% to 25% of them singletons. Trimming pared 1 base from V and 9 bases from J, leaving 13 bases between. The length of the CDR3 is 14 residues. The same sample was also used in a study of T cells expressing NK-cell markers. From that study: The cDNA for TCR beta came from 5'RACE template switching with UMIs.

The source material was CD4+ T cells sorted from PBMCs, sampled approximately 13 days after vaccination. The V gene is TRBV12-3 or TRBV12-4, the J gene TRBJ2-1; tentative D call: TRBD1 (5 bases). The receptor was derived from a man aged 45 to 65 who received an inactivated influenza vaccine. CDR3 region: CASSLGRGLAEQFF. As DNA, the CDR3 is TGTGCCAGCAGTTTAGGTAGGGGTTTGGCTGAGCAGTTCTTC.